A single sample gave rise to the 26 T cell receptor beta chains below, sequenced in a study of blood T cells in healthy people across ages. A J-beta primer mix and a sample-barcoded 5' primer were used in a second PCR of roughly 6 to 12 cycles. TCRdb re-called the 5' RACE reads through MiXCR, storing one row per CDR3 protein. Of 1.5 million to 2 million distinct CDR3 sequences detected, under 30% appear once; the ten largest clones hold 7.7%. Sequenced sample: blood. These receptors originate from a woman in her thirties in good health.

Concerning this clonotype: A much larger clone sits a single nucleotide away, making a read error possible. This chain connects TRBV29-1 to TRBJ2-1; D may be TRBD2 (7 bases). The assigned J gene may be wrong: the sequence end matches TRBJ2-7 better. Germline V CDR1 and CDR2: SQVTM, ANQGSEA. The CDR3 sequence is 15 residues long. The CDR3 spells CSVEGGGFSYNEQYF. The CDR3 DNA is TGCAGCGTTGAGGGCGGGGGCTTCTCCTACAATGAGCAGTACTTC.

Points on this clonotype: It may be a read error: a sequence one base away is much more abundant. This CDR3 fails to terminate in the conserved phenylalanine or tryptophan, so it likely reflects a read error. The gene calls are TRBV5-1 and TRBJ2-7; 10 positions agree with TRBD2. CDR3 length equals 14 residues. Germline V gene sequence: CDR1 SGHRS, CDR2 YFSETQ. Germline trimming cut 5 bases from V and 1 base from J; bases unmatched to any gene: 3. CDR3 coding DNA: TGCGCCAGCAGATGGACTAGCGGTTCCTACGAGCAGTACCTC. Amino acids: CASRWTSGSYEQYL.

A note on this clonotype: This may arise from a read error, as a much more abundant clone is one base away. The CDR3: CASSRLAVPQETQYF. CDR3 DNA sequence: TGTGCCAGCAGCCGACTAGCGGTACCCCAAGAGACCCAGTACTTC. The J gene is TRBJ2-5, the V gene TRBV5-5; 9 bases agree with TRBD2. Per the germline V gene, CDR1 is SGHKS and CDR2 is YYEKEE (reference sequence). CDR3 length: 15 residues. Trimming cost V 4 bases and J 1 base; bases outside gene matches: 5.

This clonotype was counted ten times or more. The chain couples TRBV10-1 to TRBJ2-7; 7 nucleotides align to TRBD1. This CDR3 is built from 13 residues. Germline V gene data show CDR1 as WNHNN and CDR2 as SYGVQD (reference sequence). V lost 3 bases and J lost 7; bases outside the gene matches: 6. The CDR3: CASSDGQVYEQYF. The CDR3 DNA follows: TGCGCCAGCAGTGATGGACAGGTTTATGAGCAGTACTTC.

This clonotype was seen many times. The rearrangement joins TRBV6-5 to TRBJ2-5; a weak D match, TRBD1 (6 bases). Germline loops: CDR1 MNHEY, CDR2 SVGAGI. Trimming shortened V by 1 base and J by 3 bases, and 9 bases separated the two germline ends. The CDR3 covers 14 residues. The CDR3 region is CASSYLQGKETQYF. DNA for the CDR3: TGTGCCAGCAGTTACTTACAGGGTAAAGAGACCCAGTACTTC.

This clonotype was seen only a few times. The rearrangement links TRBV28 to TRBJ2-7, with unresolved D. This CDR3 comprises 14 residues. V shed 4 bases and J shed 2 bases, with 12 bases lying between them. The germline V gene has CDR1 MDHEN and CDR2 SYDVKM. For the CDR3, the DNA is TGTGCCAGCAGTTCCCCCGCCCCCCCCTACGAGCAGTACTTC. This sequence encodes CASSSPAPPYEQYF.

This clonotype has at least ten counts. V usage is TRBV5-1 and J usage is TRBJ2-1; TRBD2 agrees at 7 bases. The CDR3 is 12 residues long. Germline-derived CDR1 and CDR2 are SGHRS and YFSETQ. V gave up 0 bases and J gave up 12 bases; unmatched junction bases: 3. This CDR3 is CASSLVAGAQFF. The CDR3 DNA sequence: TGCGCCAGCAGCTTGGTTGCGGGAGCGCAGTTCTTC.

In this sample, this clonotype turned up a few times. This chain links TRBV7-2 with TRBJ2-5, with 8 positions matching TRBD2. The CDR3 totals 16 residues. The ends lost 5 bases at V and 1 base at J; junction bases unmatched: 9. Per germline, CDR1 SGHTA and CDR2 FQGNSA. Written as DNA, the CDR3 is TGTGCCAGCAGCCCGCCGAGAGCGGGAGTCCAAGAGACCCAGTACTTC. It translates to CASSPPRAGVQETQYF.

The rearrangement uses TRBV9 and TRBJ1-2; 9 bases align to TRBD1. This CDR3 comprises 14 residues. CDR1 is SGDLS, CDR2 YYNGEE, per germline. V shed 4 bases, J shed 8 bases, and the junction held 9 bases outside the gene matches. Here the CDR3 reads CASSSDRGGSGYTF. The CDR3, as DNA: TGTGCCAGCAGCTCGGACAGGGGAGGTTCGGGCTACACCTTC.

The chain recombines TRBV20-1 with TRBJ2-1, with TRBD2 matching 7 bases. The J call is doubtful: the DNA matches TRBJ2-7 better. CDR1 is DFQATT, CDR2 SNEGSKA, per germline (reference sequence). This CDR3 is 15 amino acids long. The CDR3 loop is CSARVGLAAYNEQYF. The DNA of the CDR3 is TGCAGTGCTAGGGTGGGTCTAGCGGCCTACAATGAGCAGTACTTC.

The chain recombines TRBV12-3 or TRBV12-4 with TRBJ2-1; no reliable D call. The CDR3 has 15 residues. V lost 6 bases to trimming and J lost 1 base, with 13 bases between them. CDR3 coding DNA: TGTGCCAGCAGCCACCGTAGGAGTTCCTACAATGAGCAGTTCTTC. This encodes CASSHRRSSYNEQFF.

Of note for this clonotype: Since a much larger clone is just one base distant, this may be a read error. The chain combines TRBV15 with TRBJ2-1; maybe TRBD2 (5 bases). Trimming took off 5 bases at V and 2 bases at J, with 13 bases between the two ends. The CDR3 is 15 residues long. CDR1 is LNHNV, CDR2 YYDKDF, per germline (reference sequence). CDR3 DNA sequence: TGTGCCACCAGCGCAACTGGCGGGCCCTACAATGAGCAGTTCTTC. It codes for CATSATGGPYNEQFF. The whole variable domain, remainder taken from reference TRBV15 and TRBJ2-1, is DAMVIQNPRYQVTQFGKPVTLSCSQTLNHNVMYWYQQKSSQAPKLLFHYYDKDFNNEADTPDNFQSRRPNTSFCFLDIRSPGLGDTAMYLCATSATGGPYNEQFFGPGTRLTVL.

This clonotype was picked up a small number of times. The V and J genes are TRBV5-1 and TRBJ1-1; 10 bases agree with TRBD1. CDR1 is SGHRS and CDR2 is YFSETQ in the germline V gene. CDR3 size: 15 residues. With 4 bases clipped from V and 2 bases from J, the junction kept 5 bases outside the gene matches. CDR3 protein: CASSNRTGGNTEAFF. DNA for the CDR3: TGCGCCAGCAGCAACCGGACAGGGGGTAACACTGAAGCTTTCTTT.

This clonotype was counted ten times or more. The V gene is TRBV11-2, the J gene TRBJ2-3; 10 bases fit TRBD2. The CDR3 spans 15 residues. V dropped 3 bases and J dropped 5; count of bases not matched to a gene: 5. Germline CDR1 reads SGHAT; CDR2 reads FQNNGV. The CDR3 DNA reads as TGTGCCAGCAGCTTGAGGGCTAGCGGGGGAGATACGCAGTATTTT. It codes for CASSLRASGGDTQYF.

This chain uses TRBV5-1 with TRBJ2-5, with TRBD2 identical over 7 bases. The CDR3 length is 15 residues. V lost 4 bases and J lost 5; bases outside the gene matches: 11. Germline CDR1 and CDR2: SGHRS and YFSETQ. In DNA form, the CDR3 reads TGCGCCAGCAGCGGGATCGAAGCGGGGATGGAGACCCAGTACTTC. It yields the protein CASSGIEAGMETQYF.

This clonotype was counted many times. The chain is built from TRBV27 and TRBJ2-3; D is uncertain. The CDR3 is made up of 14 amino acids. Germline-derived CDR1 and CDR2 are MNHEY and SMNVEV (reference sequence). Trimming pared 2 bases from V and 2 bases from J, leaving 8 bases between. For the CDR3, the DNA is TGTGCCAGCAGTTTAGATCGCTACACAGATACGCAGTATTTT. This translates into CASSLDRYTDTQYF.

This clonotype was detected a few times. V gene TRBV11-2 combines with J gene TRBJ2-5; possible D gene TRBD2, 6 bases. V lost 1 base and J 7 bases, leaving 10 bases between the germline ends. Germline V gene lookup returns CDR1 SGHAT and CDR2 FQNNGV. This CDR3 has 13 residues. In nucleotides, the CDR3 is TGTGCCAGCAGCTTAGGCATGCGGGGGACCCAGTACTTC. This sequence encodes CASSLGMRGTQYF.

This clonotype was observed a few times. A much bigger clone sits one base away, suggesting this may be a read error. This chain links TRBV29-1 with TRBJ2-7, with D possibly matching TRBD2 (6 bases). CDR3 length: 15 amino acids. Germline CDR1 SQVTM, CDR2 ANQGSEA. CDR3 region: CSVRDSLESSCEQYF. In DNA, the CDR3 is TGCAGCGTCCGGGACTCCTTGGAGAGCTCCTGCGAGCAGTACTTC.

This clonotype showed up just once. A much more abundant neighbour one base away suggests this may be a read error. The chain links TRBV7-2 to TRBJ2-5; TRBD1 matches at 10 bases. CDR1 is SGHTA, CDR2 FQGNSA, per germline. The CDR3 has 15 amino acids. The CDR3 spells CAISPPGQGSETQYF. CDR3 coding DNA: TGTGCCATCAGCCCTCCGGGACAGGGGAGTGAGACCCAGTACTTC.

This sequence joins TRBV27 and TRBJ2-7; weak D call: TRBD1 (5 bases). Germline V gene sequence: CDR1 MNHEY, CDR2 SMNVEV (reference sequence). V dropped 5 bases and J dropped 3 bases, with 11 bases sitting between them. CDR3 length: 13 amino acids. DNA of the CDR3: TGTGCCAGCAGTCAGGGTTCTTACTACGAGCAGTACTTC. Amino acids: CASSQGSYYEQYF.

V gene TRBV10-2 combines with J gene TRBJ1-1; D unresolved. Germline CDR1 reads WSHSY; CDR2 reads SAAADI. The CDR3 spans 14 residues. V was pared by 6 bases and J by 2 bases, with 13 bases between. The CDR3 is CASRGQIFNTEAFF. DNA of the CDR3: TGCGCCAGCAGGGGCCAAATCTTCAACACTGAAGCTTTCTTT.

A remark on this clonotype: Germline is not matched at one junction end, which may reflect a read error. V usage is TRBV6-1 and J usage is TRBJ1-2; D remains unclear. The germline gives CDR1 MNHNS, CDR2 SASEGT. The CDR3 is made up of 14 amino acids. The CDR3 reads CASSEEGTDYDYTF. CDR3 sequence (DNA): TGTGCCAGCAGTGAAGAAGGCACGGACTATGACTACACCTTC.

The V call is TRBV6-2 or TRBV6-3, the J call TRBJ2-7, with 7 bases matching TRBD1. Trimming took 6 bases from V and 2 from J; bases not matched to a gene: 7. In germline, CDR1 is MNHEY, CDR2 SVGEGT. The CDR3 sequence is 14 residues long. This CDR3 reads CASRTGRGPYEQYF. The CDR3 DNA reads TGTGCCAGCAGGACAGGAAGGGGGCCCTACGAGCAGTACTTC.

The chain couples TRBV28 to TRBJ2-5; maybe TRBD1 (6 bases). TRBJ2-7 explains the end of the DNA better; the J call may be wrong. The CDR3 has 15 residues. Germline V gene lookup returns CDR1 MDHEN and CDR2 SYDVKM. The CDR3 region has the DNA TGTGCCAGCAGTTTCGACAGGTTGGGGGCCTACGAGCAGTACTTC. The encoded protein is CASSFDRLGAYEQYF.

In this sample, this clonotype turned up many times. The chain carries TRBV28 and TRBJ1-2, with TRBD1 matching over 10 bases. The V segment lost 4 bases and the J segment 8 bases; nucleotides outside the gene matches: 7. Germline V gene data show CDR1 as MDHEN and CDR2 as SYDVKM. The CDR3 consists of 14 residues. The CDR3 reads CASSSGTGVLGYTF. In DNA, the CDR3 is TGTGCCAGCAGTTCCGGGACAGGGGTTCTCGGCTACACCTTC.

V and J are TRBV19 and TRBJ2-5; D tentatively reads TRBD1 or TRBD2 (6 bases each). CDR3 length equals 15 residues. Trimming pared 3 bases from V and 1 base from J, leaving 12 bases between. Germline CDR1 is LNHDA and CDR2 is SQIVND (reference sequence). In DNA form, the CDR3 reads TGTGCCAGTAGTATGGGGGGCAGGGGCCAAGAGACCCAGTACTTC. It yields the protein CASSMGGRGQETQYF.